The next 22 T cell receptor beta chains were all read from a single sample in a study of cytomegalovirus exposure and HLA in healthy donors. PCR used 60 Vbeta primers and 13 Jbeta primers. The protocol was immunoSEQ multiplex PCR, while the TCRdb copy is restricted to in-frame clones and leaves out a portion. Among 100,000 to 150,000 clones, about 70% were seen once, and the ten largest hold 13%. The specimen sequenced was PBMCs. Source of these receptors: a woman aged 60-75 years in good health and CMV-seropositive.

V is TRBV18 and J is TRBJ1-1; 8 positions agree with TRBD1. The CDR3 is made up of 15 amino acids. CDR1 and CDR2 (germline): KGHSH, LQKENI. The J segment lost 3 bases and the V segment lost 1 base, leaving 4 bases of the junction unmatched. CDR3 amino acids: CASSPQTGADTEAFF. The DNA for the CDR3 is TGTGCCAGCTCACCACAGACAGGGGCGGACACTGAAGCTTTCTTT.

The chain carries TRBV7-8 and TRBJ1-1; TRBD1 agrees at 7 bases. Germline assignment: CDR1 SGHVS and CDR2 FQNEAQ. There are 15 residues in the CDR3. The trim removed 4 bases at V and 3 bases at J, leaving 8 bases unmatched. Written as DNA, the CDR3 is TGTGCCAGCAGCTCTCGTATTACAGGGGACACTGAAGCTTTCTTT. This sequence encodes CASSSRITGDTEAFF.

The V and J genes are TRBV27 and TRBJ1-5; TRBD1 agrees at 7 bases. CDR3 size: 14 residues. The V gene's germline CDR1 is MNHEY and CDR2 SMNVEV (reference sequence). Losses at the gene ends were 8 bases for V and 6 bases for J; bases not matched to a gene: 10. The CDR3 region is CASASGTAGQPQHF. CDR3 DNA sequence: TGTGCCAGCGCCTCCGGGACAGCAGGTCAGCCCCAGCATTTT.

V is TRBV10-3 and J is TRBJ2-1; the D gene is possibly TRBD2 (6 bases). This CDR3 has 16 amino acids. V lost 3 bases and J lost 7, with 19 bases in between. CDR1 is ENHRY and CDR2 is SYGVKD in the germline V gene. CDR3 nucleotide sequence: TGTGCCATCAGTGAACTCTGGGGACCGGGGGAGAATGAGCAGTTCTTC. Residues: CAISELWGPGENEQFF.

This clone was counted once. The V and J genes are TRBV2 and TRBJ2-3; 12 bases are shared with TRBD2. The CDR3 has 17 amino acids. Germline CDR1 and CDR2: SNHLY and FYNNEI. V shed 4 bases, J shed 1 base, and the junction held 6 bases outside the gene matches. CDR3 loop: CASSGRTSGERTDTQYF. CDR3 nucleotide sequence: TGTGCCAGCAGTGGGAGGACTAGCGGGGAACGCACAGATACGCAGTATTTT. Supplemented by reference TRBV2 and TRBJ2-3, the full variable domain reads EPEVTQTPSHQVTQMGQEVILRCVPISNHLYFYWYRQILGQKVEFLVSFYNNEISEKSEIFDDQFSVERPDGSNFTLKIRSTKLEDSAMYFCASSGRTSGERTDTQYFGPGTRLTVL.

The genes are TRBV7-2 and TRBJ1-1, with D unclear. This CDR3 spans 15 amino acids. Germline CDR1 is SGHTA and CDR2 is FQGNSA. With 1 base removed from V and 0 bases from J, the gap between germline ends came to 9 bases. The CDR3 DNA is TGTGCCAGCAGCTTAGGCAAACAGCTGAACACTGAAGCTTTCTTT. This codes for CASSLGKQLNTEAFF.

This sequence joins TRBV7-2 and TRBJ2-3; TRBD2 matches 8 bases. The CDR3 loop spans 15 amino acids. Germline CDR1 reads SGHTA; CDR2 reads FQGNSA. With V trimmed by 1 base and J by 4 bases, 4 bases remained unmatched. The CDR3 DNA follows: TGTGCCAGCAGCTTAGGGTTGCGGGGGGCAGATACGCAGTATTTT. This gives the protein CASSLGLRGADTQYF.

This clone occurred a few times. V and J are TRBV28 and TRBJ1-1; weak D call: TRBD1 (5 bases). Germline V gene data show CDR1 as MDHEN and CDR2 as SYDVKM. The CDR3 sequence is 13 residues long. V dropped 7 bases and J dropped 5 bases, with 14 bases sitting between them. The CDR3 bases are TGTGCCAGCATGGAGGGGTCAGGAACTGAAGCTTTCTTT. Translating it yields CASMEGSGTEAFF.

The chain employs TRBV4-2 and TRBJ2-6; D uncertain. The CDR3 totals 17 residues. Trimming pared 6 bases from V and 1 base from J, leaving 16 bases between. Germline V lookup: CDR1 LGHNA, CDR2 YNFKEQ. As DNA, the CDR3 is TGTGCCAGCAGGCCAGAGCACCTAGGTTCTGGGGCCAACGTCCTGACTTTC. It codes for CASRPEHLGSGANVLTF.

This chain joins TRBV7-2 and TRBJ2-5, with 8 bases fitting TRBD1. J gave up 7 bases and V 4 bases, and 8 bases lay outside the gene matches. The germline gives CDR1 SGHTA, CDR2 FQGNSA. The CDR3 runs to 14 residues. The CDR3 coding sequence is TGTGCCAGCAGCTCCGGACAGGGCTTTGGGACCCAGTACTTC. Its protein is CASSSGQGFGTQYF. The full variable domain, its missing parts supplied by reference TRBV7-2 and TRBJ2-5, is GAGVSQSPSNKVTEKGKDVELRCDPISGHTALYWYRQSLGQGLEFLIYFQGNSAPDKSGLPSDRFSAERTGGSVSTLTIQRTQQEDSAVYLCASSSGQGFGTQYFGPGTRLLVL.

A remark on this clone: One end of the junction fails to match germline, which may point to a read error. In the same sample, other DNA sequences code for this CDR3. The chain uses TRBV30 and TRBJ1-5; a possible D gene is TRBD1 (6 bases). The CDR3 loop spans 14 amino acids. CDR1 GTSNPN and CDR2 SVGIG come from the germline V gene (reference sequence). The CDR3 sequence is CAWTPGHDKGPQHF. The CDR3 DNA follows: TGTGCCTGGACACCGGGACACGATAAGGGGCCCCAGCACTTT.

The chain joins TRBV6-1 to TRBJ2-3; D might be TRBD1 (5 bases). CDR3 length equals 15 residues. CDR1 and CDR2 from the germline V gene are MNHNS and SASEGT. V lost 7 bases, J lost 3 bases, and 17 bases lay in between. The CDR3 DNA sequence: TGTGCCAGCAAGAAAGGACACTCTGCAACAGATACGCAGTATTTT. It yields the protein CASKKGHSATDTQYF.

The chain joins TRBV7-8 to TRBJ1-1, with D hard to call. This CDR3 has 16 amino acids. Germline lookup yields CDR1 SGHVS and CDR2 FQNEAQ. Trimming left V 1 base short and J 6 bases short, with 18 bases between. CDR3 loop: CASSLVAARWAAEAFF. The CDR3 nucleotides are TGTGCCAGCAGCTTAGTCGCAGCTCGATGGGCAGCTGAAGCTTTCTTT.

The CDR3, as DNA: TGCGCCAGCAGCTTGCAGGGACAGAACACAGATACGCAGTATTTT. Translated, it gives CASSLQGQNTDTQYF. V gene TRBV5-1 combines with J gene TRBJ2-3; 7 nucleotides align to TRBD1. Germline values: CDR1 SGHRS, CDR2 YFSETQ. V lost 1 base and J lost 2; bases outside the gene matches: 4. This CDR3 has 15 amino acids.

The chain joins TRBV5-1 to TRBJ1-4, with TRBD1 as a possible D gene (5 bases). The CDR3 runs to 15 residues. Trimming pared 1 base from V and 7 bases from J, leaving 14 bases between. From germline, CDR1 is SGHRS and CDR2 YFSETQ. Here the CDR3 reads CASSLIGQGGEKLFF. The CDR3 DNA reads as TGCGCCAGCAGCTTGATAGGGCAGGGTGGTGAAAAACTGTTTTTT.

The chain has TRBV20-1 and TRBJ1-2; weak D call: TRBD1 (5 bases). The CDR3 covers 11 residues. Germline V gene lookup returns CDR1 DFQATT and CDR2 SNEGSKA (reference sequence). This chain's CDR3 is CTAEGNYGYTF. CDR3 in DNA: TGCACCGCGGAGGGGAACTATGGCTACACCTTC.

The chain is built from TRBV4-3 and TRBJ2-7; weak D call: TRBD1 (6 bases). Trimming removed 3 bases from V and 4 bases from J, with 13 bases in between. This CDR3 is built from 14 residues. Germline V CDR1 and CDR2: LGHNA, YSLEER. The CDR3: CASSHNRESYEQYF. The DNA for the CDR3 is TGCGCCAGCAGCCACAACAGGGAGAGTTACGAGCAGTACTTC.

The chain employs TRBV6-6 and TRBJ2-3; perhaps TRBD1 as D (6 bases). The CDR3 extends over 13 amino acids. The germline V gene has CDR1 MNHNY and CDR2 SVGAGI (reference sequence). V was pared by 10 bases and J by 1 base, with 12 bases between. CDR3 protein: CATTEGGTDTQYF. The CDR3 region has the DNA TGTGCCACCACCGAGGGGGGCACAGATACGCAGTATTTT.

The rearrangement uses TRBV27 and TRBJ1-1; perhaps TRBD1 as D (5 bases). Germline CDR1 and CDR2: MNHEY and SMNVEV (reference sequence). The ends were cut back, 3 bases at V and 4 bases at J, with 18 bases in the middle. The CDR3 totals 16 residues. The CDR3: CASSFRAGQSSTEAFF. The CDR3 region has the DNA TGTGCCAGCAGTTTTCGTGCAGGACAATCGAGCACTGAAGCTTTCTTT.

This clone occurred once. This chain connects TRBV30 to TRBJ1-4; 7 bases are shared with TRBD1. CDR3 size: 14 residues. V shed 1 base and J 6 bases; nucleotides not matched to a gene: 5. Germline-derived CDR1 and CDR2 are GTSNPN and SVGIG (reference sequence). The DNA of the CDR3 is TGTGCCTGGAGTGCGACAAGGGGGCATGAAAAACTGTTTTTT. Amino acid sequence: CAWSATRGHEKLFF.

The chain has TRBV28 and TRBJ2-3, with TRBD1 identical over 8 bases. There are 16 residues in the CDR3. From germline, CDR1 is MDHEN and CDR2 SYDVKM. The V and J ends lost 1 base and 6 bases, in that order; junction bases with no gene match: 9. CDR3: CASSLSGGGQVDTQYF. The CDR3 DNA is TGTGCCAGCAGTTTATCAGGAGGGGGACAGGTCGATACGCAGTATTTT.

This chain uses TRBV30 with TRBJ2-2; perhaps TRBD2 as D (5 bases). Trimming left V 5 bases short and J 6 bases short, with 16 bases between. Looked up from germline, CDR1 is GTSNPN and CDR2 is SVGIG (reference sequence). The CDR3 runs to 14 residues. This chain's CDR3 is CAWEEDGGPGELFF. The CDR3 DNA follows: TGTGCCTGGGAGGAGGACGGCGGGCCCGGGGAGCTGTTTTTT.